This T cell receptor beta chain was captured in a study of cytomegalovirus exposure and HLA in healthy donors. Findings of the study overall: Most TCR beta V segments were productive about 87% or about 30% of the time in an earlier analysis. As was reported, the HLA-A and HLA-B alleles of most subjects were accurately predicted from TCR beta sequences. Because they were indistinguishable, some V segments, including TRBV6-2 and TRBV6-3, were excluded.

CDR1 and CDR2 from the germline V gene are SGHVS and FQNEAQ. The trim removed 7 bases at V and 3 bases at J, leaving 15 bases unmatched. The CDR3 covers 18 residues. For this clone: Its antigen remains unidentified.

The PCR used 60 Vbeta and 13 Jbeta primers. Here immunoSEQ multiplex PCR was the method, and the copy in TCRdb shows in-frame clones only, minus some. This sample has under 200,000 clones; around 79% occur once, and the top ten carry approximately 4%. This sequence originates from a woman aged 25 to 45 in good health and CMV-seropositive. V usage is TRBV7-8 and J usage is TRBJ2-3; TRBD2 matches at 11 bases. The sample consisted of PBMCs. CDR3 nucleotides: TGTGCCAGCACCCTTCGGGCTAGCGGGAGGAGGGGGACAGATACGCAGTATTTT. Protein sequence: CASTLRASGRRGTDTQYF.